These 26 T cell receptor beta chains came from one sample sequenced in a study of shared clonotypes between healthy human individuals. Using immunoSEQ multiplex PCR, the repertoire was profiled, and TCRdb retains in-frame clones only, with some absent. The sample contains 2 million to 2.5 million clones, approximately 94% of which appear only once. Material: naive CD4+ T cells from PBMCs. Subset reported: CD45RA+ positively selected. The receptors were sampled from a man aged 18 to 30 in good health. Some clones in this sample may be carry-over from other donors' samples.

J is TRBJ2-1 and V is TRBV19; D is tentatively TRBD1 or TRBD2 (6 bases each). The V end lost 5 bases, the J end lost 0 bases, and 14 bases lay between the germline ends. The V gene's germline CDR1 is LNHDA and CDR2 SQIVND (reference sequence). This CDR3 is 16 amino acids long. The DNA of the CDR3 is TGTGCCAGTAGTCCCAAAGGGGGGAGCTCCTACAATGAGCAGTTCTTC. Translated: CASSPKGGSSYNEQFF.

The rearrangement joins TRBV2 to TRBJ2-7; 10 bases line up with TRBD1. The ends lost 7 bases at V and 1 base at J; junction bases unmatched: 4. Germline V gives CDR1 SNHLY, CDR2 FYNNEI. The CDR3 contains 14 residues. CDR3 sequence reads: CASNGDRGSYEQYF. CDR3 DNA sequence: TGTGCCAGCAACGGGGACAGGGGATCCTACGAGCAGTACTTC.

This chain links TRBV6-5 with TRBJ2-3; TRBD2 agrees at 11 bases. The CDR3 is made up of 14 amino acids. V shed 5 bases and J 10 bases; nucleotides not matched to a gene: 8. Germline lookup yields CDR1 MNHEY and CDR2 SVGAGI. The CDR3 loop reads CASSHTSGSLAQYF. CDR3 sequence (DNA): TGTGCCAGCAGTCACACTAGCGGGAGCTTGGCGCAGTATTTT.

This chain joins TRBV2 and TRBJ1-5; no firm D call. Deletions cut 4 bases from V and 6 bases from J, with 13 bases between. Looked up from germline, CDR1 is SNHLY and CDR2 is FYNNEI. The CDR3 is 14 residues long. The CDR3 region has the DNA TGTGCCAGCAGTGCCTCCACGGGGTTTCAGCCCCAGCATTTT. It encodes CASSASTGFQPQHF.

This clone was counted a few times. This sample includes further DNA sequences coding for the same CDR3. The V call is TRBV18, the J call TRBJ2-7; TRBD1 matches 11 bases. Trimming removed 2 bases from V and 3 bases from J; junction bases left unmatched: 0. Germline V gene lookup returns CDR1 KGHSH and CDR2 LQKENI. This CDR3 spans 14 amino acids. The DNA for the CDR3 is TGTGCCAGCTCACCAGGGACAGGGGGCTACGAGCAGTACTTC. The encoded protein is CASSPGTGGYEQYF.

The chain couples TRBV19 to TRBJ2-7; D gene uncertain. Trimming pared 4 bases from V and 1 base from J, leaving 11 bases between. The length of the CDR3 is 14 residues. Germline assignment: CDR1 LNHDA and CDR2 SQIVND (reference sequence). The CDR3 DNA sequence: TGTGCCAGTAGTACCCGAGGAATTTCCTACGAGCAGTACTTC. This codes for CASSTRGISYEQYF.

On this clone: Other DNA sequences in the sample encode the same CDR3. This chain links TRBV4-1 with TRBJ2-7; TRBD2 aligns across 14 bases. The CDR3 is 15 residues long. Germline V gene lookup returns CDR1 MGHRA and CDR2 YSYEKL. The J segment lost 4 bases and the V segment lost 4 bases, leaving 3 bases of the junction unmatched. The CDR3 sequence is CASSRGTSGSYEQYF. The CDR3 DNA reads TGCGCCAGCAGCCGGGGGACTAGCGGGAGTTACGAGCAGTACTTC.

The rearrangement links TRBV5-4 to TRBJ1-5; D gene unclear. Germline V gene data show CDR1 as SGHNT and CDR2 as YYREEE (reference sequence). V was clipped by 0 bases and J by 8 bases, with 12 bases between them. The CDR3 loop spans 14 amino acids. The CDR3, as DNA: TGTGCCAGCAGCTTGGTCCCGGGTTCGGAGCCCCAGCATTTT. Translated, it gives CASSLVPGSEPQHF.

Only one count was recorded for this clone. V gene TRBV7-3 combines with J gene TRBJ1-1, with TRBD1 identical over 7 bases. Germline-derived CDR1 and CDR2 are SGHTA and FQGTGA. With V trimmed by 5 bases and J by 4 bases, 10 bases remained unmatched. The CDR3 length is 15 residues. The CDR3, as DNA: TGTGCCAGCAGCCCCATCCCCGACAGGGCCACTGAAGCTTTCTTT. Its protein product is CASSPIPDRATEAFF.

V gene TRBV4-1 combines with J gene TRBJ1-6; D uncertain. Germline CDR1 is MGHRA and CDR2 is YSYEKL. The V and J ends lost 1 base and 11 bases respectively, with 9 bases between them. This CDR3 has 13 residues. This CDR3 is CASSQGILAPLHF. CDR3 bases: TGCGCCAGCAGCCAAGGGATCTTGGCACCCCTCCACTTT.

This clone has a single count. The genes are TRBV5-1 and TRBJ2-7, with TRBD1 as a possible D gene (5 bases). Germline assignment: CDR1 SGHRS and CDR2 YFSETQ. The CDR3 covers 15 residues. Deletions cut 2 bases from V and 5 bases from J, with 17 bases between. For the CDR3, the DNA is TGCGCCAGCAGCTTACCCCGGACACAAAACAACGAGCAGTACTTC. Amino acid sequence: CASSLPRTQNNEQYF.

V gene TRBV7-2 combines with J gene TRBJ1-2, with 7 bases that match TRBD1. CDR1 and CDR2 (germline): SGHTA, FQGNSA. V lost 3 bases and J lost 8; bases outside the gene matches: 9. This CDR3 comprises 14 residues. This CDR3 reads CASSFQSTGVGYTF. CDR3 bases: TGTGCCAGCAGCTTCCAATCCACAGGGGTCGGCTACACCTTC.

The CDR3 bases are TGTGCCAGCAGTGACAGGGTGGCCAAAAACATTCAGTACTTC. It encodes CASSDRVAKNIQYF. The V gene is TRBV2, the J gene TRBJ2-4; the D gene is possibly TRBD1 (5 bases). This CDR3 has 14 amino acids. Germline V lookup: CDR1 SNHLY, CDR2 FYNNEI. V was cut by 3 bases and J by 1 base, with 7 bases left in between.

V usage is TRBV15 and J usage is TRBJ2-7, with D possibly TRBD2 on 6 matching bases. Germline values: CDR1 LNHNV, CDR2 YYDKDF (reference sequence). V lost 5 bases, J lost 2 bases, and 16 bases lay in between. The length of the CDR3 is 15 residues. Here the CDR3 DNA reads TGTGCCACCAGCCCTAGACTAGATCCCCCCTACGAGCAGTACTTC. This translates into CATSPRLDPPYEQYF.

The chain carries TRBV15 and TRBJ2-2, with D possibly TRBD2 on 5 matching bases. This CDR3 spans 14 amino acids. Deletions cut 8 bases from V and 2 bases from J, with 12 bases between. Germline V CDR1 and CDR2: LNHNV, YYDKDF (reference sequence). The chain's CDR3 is CATGSRANTGELFF. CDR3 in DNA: TGTGCCACCGGATCGAGGGCTAACACCGGGGAGCTGTTTTTT.

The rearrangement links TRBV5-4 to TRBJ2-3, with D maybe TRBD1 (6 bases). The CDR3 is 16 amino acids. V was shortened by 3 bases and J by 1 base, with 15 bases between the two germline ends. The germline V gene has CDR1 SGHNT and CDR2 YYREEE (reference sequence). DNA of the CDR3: TGTGCCAGCAGCTCACCTAGGCCAGGGGGCACAGATACGCAGTATTTT. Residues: CASSSPRPGGTDTQYF.

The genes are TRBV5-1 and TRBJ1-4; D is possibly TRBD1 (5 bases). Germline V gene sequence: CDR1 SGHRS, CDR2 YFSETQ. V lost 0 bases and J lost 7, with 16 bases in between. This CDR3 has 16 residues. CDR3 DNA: TGCGCCAGCAGCTTGGCCGGGGCAGGGAAGGGTGAAAAACTGTTTTTT. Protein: CASSLAGAGKGEKLFF.

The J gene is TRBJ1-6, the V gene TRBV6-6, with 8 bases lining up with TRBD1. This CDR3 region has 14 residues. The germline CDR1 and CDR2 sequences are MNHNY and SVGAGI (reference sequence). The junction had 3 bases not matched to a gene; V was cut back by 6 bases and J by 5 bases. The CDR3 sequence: CASRQGGNNSPLHF. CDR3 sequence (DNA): TGTGCCAGCAGACAGGGGGGAAATAATTCACCCCTCCACTTT.

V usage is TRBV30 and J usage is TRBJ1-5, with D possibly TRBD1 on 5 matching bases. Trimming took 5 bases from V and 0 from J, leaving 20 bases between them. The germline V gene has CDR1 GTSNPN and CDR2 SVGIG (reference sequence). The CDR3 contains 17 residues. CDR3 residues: CAWDGGRIAYSNQPQHF. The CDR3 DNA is TGTGCCTGGGATGGGGGGAGGATCGCTTATAGCAATCAGCCCCAGCATTTT.

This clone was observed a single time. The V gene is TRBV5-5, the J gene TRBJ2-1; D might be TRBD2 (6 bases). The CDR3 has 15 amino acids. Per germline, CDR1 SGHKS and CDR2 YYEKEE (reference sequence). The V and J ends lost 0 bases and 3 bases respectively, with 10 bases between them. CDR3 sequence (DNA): TGTGCCAGCAGCTTGGGAGGGGAGGTCTACAATGAGCAGTTCTTC. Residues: CASSLGGEVYNEQFF.

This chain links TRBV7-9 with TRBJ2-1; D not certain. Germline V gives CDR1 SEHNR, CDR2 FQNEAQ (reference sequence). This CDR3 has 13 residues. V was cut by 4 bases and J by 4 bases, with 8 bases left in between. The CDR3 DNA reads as TGTGCCAGCAGCTCGTACCGTTACAATGAGCAGTTCTTC. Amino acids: CASSSYRYNEQFF.

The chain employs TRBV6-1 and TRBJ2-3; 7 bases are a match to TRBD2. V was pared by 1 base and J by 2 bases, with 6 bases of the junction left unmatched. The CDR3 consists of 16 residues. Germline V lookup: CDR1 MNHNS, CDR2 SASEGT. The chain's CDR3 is CASSEGAGRITDTQYF. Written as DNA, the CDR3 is TGTGCCAGCAGTGAAGGAGCGGGGAGGATCACAGATACGCAGTATTTT.

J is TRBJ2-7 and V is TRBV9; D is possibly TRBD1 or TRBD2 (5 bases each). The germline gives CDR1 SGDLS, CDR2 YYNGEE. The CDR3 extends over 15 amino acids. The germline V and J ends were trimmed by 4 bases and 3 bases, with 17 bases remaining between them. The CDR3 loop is CASSPGAGKFYEQYF. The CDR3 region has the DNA TGTGCCAGCAGCCCCGGGGCAGGGAAATTCTACGAGCAGTACTTC.

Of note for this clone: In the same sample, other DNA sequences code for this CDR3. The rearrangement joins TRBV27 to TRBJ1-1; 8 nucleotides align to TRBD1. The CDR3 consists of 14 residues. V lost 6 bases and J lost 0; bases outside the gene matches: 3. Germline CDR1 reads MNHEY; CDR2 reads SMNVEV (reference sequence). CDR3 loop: CASSRQGLNTEAFF. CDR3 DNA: TGTGCCAGCAGCCGACAGGGGTTGAACACTGAAGCTTTCTTT.

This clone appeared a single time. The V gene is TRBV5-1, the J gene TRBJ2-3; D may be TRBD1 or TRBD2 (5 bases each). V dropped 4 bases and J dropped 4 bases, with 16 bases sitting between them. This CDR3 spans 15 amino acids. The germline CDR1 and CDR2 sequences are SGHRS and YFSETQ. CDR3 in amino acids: CASSLGPPVADTQYF. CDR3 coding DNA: TGCGCCAGCAGCCTGGGACCTCCGGTCGCAGATACGCAGTATTTT.

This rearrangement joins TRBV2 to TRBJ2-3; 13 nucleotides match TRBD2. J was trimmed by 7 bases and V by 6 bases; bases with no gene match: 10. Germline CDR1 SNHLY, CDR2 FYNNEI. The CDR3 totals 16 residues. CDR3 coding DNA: TGTGCCAGCAGGCTCCCGGGACTAGCGGGGCTTTATACGCAGTATTTT. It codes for CASRLPGLAGLYTQYF. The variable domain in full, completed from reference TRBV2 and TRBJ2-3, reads EPEVTQTPSHQVTQMGQEVILRCVPISNHLYFYWYRQILGQKVEFLVSFYNNEISEKSEIFDDQFSVERPDGSNFTLKIRSTKLEDSAMYFCASRLPGLAGLYTQYFGPGTRLTVL.